The 27 T cell receptor beta chains below come from one sample, sequenced in a study of a mutant IDH1 vaccine in newly diagnosed glioma. Some clones are missing from TCRdb's copy, which holds only in-frame ones; the method was immunoSEQ multiplex PCR. The sample yields approximately 100,000 clones, 80% to 90% seen once. Time point here: baseline, week 1 (first vaccination visit). As to treatment: pre-vaccination baseline after standard-of-care therapy. This specimen consisted of PBMCs, obtained from a glioma patient treated with radiotherapy, temozolomide or both. The receptor set was obtained from a woman between 50 and 59 years old with glioma.

CDR3 bases: TGCGCCAGCAGCTTCCGGGGGACCTCCTACGAGCAGTACTTC. It translates to CASSFRGTSYEQYF. This chain joins TRBV5-1 and TRBJ2-7; possibly TRBD2 for D (6 bases). Germline V gene data show CDR1 as SGHRS and CDR2 as YFSETQ. V was pared by 2 bases and J by 0 bases, with 9 bases between. CDR3 length: 14 residues.

This clone has a single count. V usage is TRBV18 and J usage is TRBJ2-7, with D perhaps given as TRBD1 or TRBD2 (5 bases each). Germline assignment: CDR1 KGHSH and CDR2 LQKENI. The CDR3 is 13 amino acids. Trimming took 5 bases from V and 3 from J, leaving 11 bases between them. The CDR3: CASSSGTIYEQYF. CDR3 bases: TGTGCCAGCTCATCCGGGACCATCTACGAGCAGTACTTC.

The chain combines TRBV7-9 with TRBJ1-1; D remains unclear. The CDR3 is 12 residues long. The V end lost 8 bases, the J end lost 3 bases, and 10 bases lay between the germline ends. Germline-derived CDR1 and CDR2 are SEHNR and FQNEAQ (reference sequence). Here the CDR3 reads CASLLTDTEAFF. Written as DNA, the CDR3 is TGTGCCAGCCTCCTAACCGACACTGAAGCTTTCTTT.

This rearrangement joins TRBV7-3 to TRBJ1-4; TRBD1 is a possible D gene (6 bases). The CDR3 has 14 amino acids. V lost 6 bases and J 5 bases, leaving 13 bases between the germline ends. The V gene's germline CDR1 is SGHTA and CDR2 FQGTGA. This CDR3 reads CASSSGTPNEKLFF. The DNA for the CDR3 is TGTGCCAGCAGTTCCGGGACACCGAATGAAAAACTGTTTTTT.

CDR3 loop: CSAVQETQYF. The DNA for the CDR3 is TGCAGCGCCGTACAAGAGACCCAGTACTTC. The chain uses TRBV29-1 and TRBJ2-5, with D unclear. CDR1 is SQVTM and CDR2 is ANQGSEA in the germline V gene. V was clipped by 7 bases and J by 2 bases, with 5 bases between them. The length of the CDR3 is 10 residues.

The chain combines TRBV5-4 with TRBJ2-3; possibly TRBD1 or TRBD2 for D (6 bases each). Germline-derived CDR1 and CDR2 are SGHNT and YYREEE (reference sequence). This CDR3 comprises 16 residues. Trimming pared 4 bases from V and 3 bases from J, leaving 18 bases between. CDR3 bases: TGTGCCAGCAGCCTACGGAGGGGGAGTCCGACAGATACGCAGTATTTT. Translation gives CASSLRRGSPTDTQYF.

V is TRBV5-1 and J is TRBJ1-1; tentative D call: TRBD1 (6 bases). V was pared by 7 bases and J by 0 bases, with 10 bases between. Looked up from germline, CDR1 is SGHRS and CDR2 is YFSETQ. This CDR3 spans 13 amino acids. The CDR3 DNA sequence: TGCGCCAGCGGTGGGACACTGAACACTGAAGCTTTCTTT. It codes for CASGGTLNTEAFF.

This clone was seen only once. The V call is TRBV6-5, the J call TRBJ2-7; unclear D gene. V was cut by 4 bases and J by 0 bases, with 13 bases left in between. CDR1 and CDR2 from the germline V gene are MNHEY and SVGAGI. There are 15 residues in the CDR3. The CDR3 loop reads CASSFYTDGSYEQYF. In DNA, the CDR3 is TGTGCCAGCAGTTTCTACACGGACGGCTCCTACGAGCAGTACTTC.

The chain links TRBV6-6 to TRBJ2-7, with 9 bases aligning to TRBD2. Germline CDR1 MNHNY, CDR2 SVGAGI (reference sequence). The CDR3 consists of 14 residues. The V gene end was trimmed by 6 bases and the J gene end by 6 bases; junction bases not matched to a gene: 9. CDR3 in amino acids: CASSRTSEGAEQYF. Here the CDR3 DNA reads TGTGCCAGCAGCCGGACTAGCGAGGGCGCCGAGCAGTACTTC.

J is TRBJ1-1 and V is TRBV29-1; D not certain. V was shortened by 5 bases and J by 4 bases, with 11 bases between the two germline ends. Germline V CDR1 and CDR2: SQVTM, ANQGSEA. This CDR3 is 12 amino acids long. The CDR3 here is CSVLGLSTEAFF. Here the CDR3 DNA reads TGCAGCGTTCTTGGTCTAAGCACTGAAGCTTTCTTT.

The genes are TRBV5-1 and TRBJ1-1; the D is unclear. CDR1 and CDR2 (germline): SGHRS, YFSETQ. Trimming shortened V by 3 bases and J by 3 bases, and 12 bases separated the two germline ends. This CDR3 spans 14 amino acids. CDR3 sequence reads: CASSSAPPDTEAFF. In nucleotides, the CDR3 is TGCGCCAGCAGCTCCGCCCCTCCGGACACTGAAGCTTTCTTT. The complete variable domain, with remaining parts taken from reference TRBV5-1 and TRBJ1-1, reads KAGVTQTPRYLIKTRGQQVTLSCSPISGHRSVSWYQQTPGQGLQFLFEYFSETQRNKGNFPGRFSGRQFSNSRSEMNVSTLELGDSALYLCASSSAPPDTEAFFGQGTRLTVV.

The rearrangement links TRBV18 to TRBJ2-7; 11 bases line up with TRBD2. Per germline, CDR1 KGHSH and CDR2 LQKENI. The trim removed 3 bases at V and 3 bases at J, leaving 7 bases unmatched. The length of the CDR3 is 16 residues. CDR3 residues: CASSPELAGGLYEQYF. The CDR3 DNA reads TGTGCCAGCTCACCGGAGCTAGCGGGAGGTCTCTACGAGCAGTACTTC.

This clone was recorded a few times. The chain uses TRBV7-9 and TRBJ2-2; no clear D. Trimming shortened V by 2 bases and J by 3 bases, and 10 bases separated the two germline ends. CDR3 length equals 15 residues. CDR1 and CDR2 (germline): SEHNR, FQNEAQ (reference sequence). The CDR3 nucleotides are TGTGCCAGCAGCTTATCAAGACAAGACACCGGGGAGCTGTTTTTT. As protein: CASSLSRQDTGELFF.

The chain recombines TRBV10-2 with TRBJ2-3, with 8 bases identical to TRBD2. CDR1 WSHSY and CDR2 SAAADI come from the germline V gene. Trimming removed 7 bases from V and 7 bases from J; junction bases left unmatched: 4. CDR3 size: 12 residues. CDR3 nucleotide sequence: TGCGCCAGCAACCAGCGGGAGTATACGCAGTATTTT. It encodes CASNQREYTQYF.

V is TRBV9 and J is TRBJ2-5, with a weak D call TRBD1 (5 bases). This CDR3 contains 15 residues. V dropped 1 base and J dropped 0 bases, with 10 bases sitting between them. Looked up from germline, CDR1 is SGDLS and CDR2 is YYNGEE. CDR3 in amino acids: CASSVSSGNQETQYF. In DNA form, the CDR3 reads TGTGCCAGCAGCGTATCCTCAGGGAACCAAGAGACCCAGTACTTC.

The V and J genes are TRBV7-9 and TRBJ1-4; D perhaps matches TRBD1 (6 bases). With 5 bases removed from V and 0 bases from J, the gap between germline ends came to 16 bases. CDR1 and CDR2 (germline): SEHNR, FQNEAQ (reference sequence). The length of the CDR3 is 17 residues. In nucleotides, the CDR3 is TGTGCCAGCAGCACCCTAGGGGGGGTAGCAACTAATGAAAAACTGTTTTTT. As protein: CASSTLGGVATNEKLFF. The complete variable domain, with remaining parts taken from reference TRBV7-9 and TRBJ1-4, reads DTGVSQNPRHKITKRGQNVTFRCDPISEHNRLYWYRQTLGQGPEFLTYFQNEAQLEKSRLLSDRFSAERPKGSFSTLEIQRTEQGDSAMYLCASSTLGGVATNEKLFFGSGTQLSVL.

Remarks on this clone: In the same sample, other DNA sequences code for this CDR3. CDR3 DNA: TGTGCCAGCTCACCGGGGCTAGCGGGAGCAGATACGCAGTATTTT. It yields the protein CASSPGLAGADTQYF. The rearrangement links TRBV18 to TRBJ2-3; 10 bases align to TRBD2. V lost 3 bases and J lost 4; bases outside the gene matches: 4. Germline V CDR1 and CDR2: KGHSH, LQKENI. The CDR3 contains 15 residues.

The rearrangement joins TRBV28 to TRBJ1-2, with D perhaps TRBD1 (5 bases). Germline values: CDR1 MDHEN, CDR2 SYDVKM. With 6 bases removed from V and 0 bases from J, the gap between germline ends came to 17 bases. CDR3 length: 16 amino acids. The CDR3 nucleotides read TGTGCCAGCAGAAGGCGGGGGGATTCTACTAACTATGGCTACACCTTC. Amino acids: CASRRRGDSTNYGYTF.

The chain has TRBV27 and TRBJ2-5, with D tentatively TRBD1 (6 bases). The J call is uncertain, as TRBJ2-7 better fits the DNA end. The CDR3 is 14 residues long. Germline V gene data show CDR1 as MNHEY and CDR2 as SMNVEV (reference sequence). The CDR3 DNA reads TGTGCCAGCAGTTTGAGGGCCCCAGGGGACGAGCAGTACTTC. Translated: CASSLRAPGDEQYF.

This rearrangement joins TRBV2 to TRBJ2-7, with 7 bases aligning to TRBD1. V dropped 6 bases and J dropped 2; count of bases not matched to a gene: 16. The CDR3 is 17 residues long. Germline CDR1 SNHLY, CDR2 FYNNEI. CDR3 bases: TGTGCCAGCAGCCTAGAACGGGACAGCTTGACAACCTACGAGCAGTACTTC. Its protein is CASSLERDSLTTYEQYF. Supplemented by reference TRBV2 and TRBJ2-7, the full variable domain reads EPEVTQTPSHQVTQMGQEVILRCVPISNHLYFYWYRQILGQKVEFLVSFYNNEISEKSEIFDDQFSVERPDGSNFTLKIRSTKLEDSAMYFCASSLERDSLTTYEQYFGPGTRLTVT.

This rearrangement joins TRBV27 to TRBJ2-5; 9 bases are a match to TRBD1. The CDR3 length is 15 residues. Unmatched junction bases numbered 4, after V lost 3 bases and J lost 2 bases. CDR1 and CDR2 from the germline V gene are MNHEY and SMNVEV (reference sequence). CDR3 in DNA: TGTGCCAGCAGTTTGGGGACAGGGCGGCAAGAGACCCAGTACTTC. As protein: CASSLGTGRQETQYF.

The chain employs TRBV5-1 and TRBJ2-5; 8 bases agree with TRBD2. The CDR3 consists of 18 residues. Germline CDR1 SGHRS, CDR2 YFSETQ. V lost 3 bases and J lost 1; bases outside the gene matches: 14. The CDR3 is CASSWAPGGTTPQETQYF. The DNA of the CDR3 is TGCGCCAGCAGCTGGGCGCCGGGGGGGACTACCCCCCAAGAGACCCAGTACTTC.

Comment on this clone: Different DNA sequences within this sample yield the same CDR3. The chain joins TRBV6-5 to TRBJ2-7, with 9 bases that match TRBD1. The ends lost 4 bases at V and 2 bases at J; junction bases unmatched: 3. The CDR3 runs 14 residues. Germline lookup yields CDR1 MNHEY and CDR2 SVGAGI. CDR3 DNA sequence: TGTGCCAGCAGTTCCGGGACAGGGACCTACGAGCAGTACTTC. Amino acid sequence: CASSSGTGTYEQYF.

To note about this clone: Compared with germline, one end of the junction differs, possibly owing to a read error. The CDR3 sequence: CASSFAGSYSYTF. CDR3 nucleotide sequence: TGTGCCAGCAGTTTTGCAGGGTCCTATAGCTACACCTTC. J is TRBJ1-2 and V is TRBV5-8; D perhaps matches TRBD1 (5 bases). There are 13 residues in the CDR3. From germline, CDR1 is SGHTS and CDR2 YDEGEE.

V usage is TRBV7-2 and J usage is TRBJ1-2, with no clear D. The germline CDR1 and CDR2 sequences are SGHTA and FQGNSA. Trimming took 1 base from V and 4 from J, leaving 10 bases between them. The CDR3 is made up of 14 amino acids. CDR3 sequence reads: CASSLVMSSYGYTF. DNA of the CDR3: TGTGCCAGCAGCTTAGTAATGAGTAGCTATGGCTACACCTTC.

The CDR3 DNA is TGTGCCAGCAGTTTACGCGGGATAGTCCAAGAGACCCAGTACTTC. This gives the protein CASSLRGIVQETQYF. The J gene is TRBJ2-5, the V gene TRBV28; tentatively, D is TRBD2 (6 bases). The germline CDR1 and CDR2 sequences are MDHEN and SYDVKM. The V end lost 2 bases, the J end lost 1 base, and 11 bases lay between the germline ends. CDR3 length equals 15 residues.

The rearrangement joins TRBV10-2 to TRBJ2-1; 7 positions match TRBD1. Trimming removed 3 bases from V and 3 bases from J; junction bases left unmatched: 5. The CDR3 has 15 residues. Germline CDR1 and CDR2: WSHSY and SAAADI. This CDR3 is CASSERDRHYNEQFF. The CDR3 DNA is TGCGCCAGCAGTGAAAGGGACAGACACTACAATGAGCAGTTCTTC.